One sample yielded the 25 T cell receptor beta chains listed below, sequenced in a study of cytomegalovirus exposure and HLA in healthy donors. In the PCR, 60 Vbeta and 13 Jbeta primers were used. Libraries were prepared by immunoSEQ multiplex PCR; TCRdb keeps only in-frame clonotypes and omits some of them. The sample has tens of thousands of clones, under 80% seen once. The sample comprised PBMCs. These receptors all stem from a male donor in good health and CMV-seropositive.

The chain has TRBV29-1 and TRBJ2-7, with 8 positions matching TRBD2. From germline, CDR1 is SQVTM and CDR2 ANQGSEA. This CDR3 has 14 residues. The ends lost 3 bases at V and 1 base at J; junction bases unmatched: 5. The CDR3 DNA reads TGCAGCGTTGATGTAGCGGGGATATCCTACGAGCAGTACTTC. This translates into CSVDVAGISYEQYF.

The chain is built from TRBV18 and TRBJ1-6; possible D gene TRBD1, 6 bases. The CDR3 extends over 15 amino acids. V lost 2 bases and J lost 7, with 12 bases in between. Germline V gene sequence: CDR1 KGHSH, CDR2 LQKENI. CDR3 DNA sequence: TGTGCCAGCTCACCATGGACAGCTCAAAATTCACCCCTCCACTTT. Residues: CASSPWTAQNSPLHF.

The chain carries TRBV7-8 and TRBJ2-1; weak D call: TRBD2 (5 bases). Germline V gives CDR1 SGHVS, CDR2 FQNEAQ. V was cut by 0 bases and J by 8 bases, with 11 bases left in between. This CDR3 region has 14 residues. CDR3 sequence reads: CASSLANGLYEQFF. The CDR3 nucleotides read TGTGCCAGCAGCTTAGCAAACGGACTCTATGAGCAGTTCTTC.

This sequence joins TRBV9 and TRBJ1-2; D perhaps matches TRBD1 (6 bases). CDR1 is SGDLS and CDR2 is YYNGEE in the germline V gene. V lost 0 bases and J lost 4, with 13 bases in between. This CDR3 is 15 amino acids long. Here the CDR3 reads CASSVGSGQLYGYTF. The CDR3 region has the DNA TGTGCCAGCAGCGTAGGATCCGGACAGCTCTATGGCTACACCTTC.

This clone was picked up one time. CDR3 DNA: TGTGCCAGCACTGGGCAAGTTCTTAACACCGGGGAGCTGTTTTTT. Translating gives CASTGQVLNTGELFF. The V and J genes are TRBV2 and TRBJ2-2; D unresolved. This CDR3 has 15 amino acids. The V gene lost 7 bases and the J gene lost 2 bases, with 14 bases spanning the gap. Germline values: CDR1 SNHLY, CDR2 FYNNEI. Variable domain in full (rest from reference TRBV2 and TRBJ2-2): EPEVTQTPSHQVTQMGQEVILRCVPISNHLYFYWYRQILGQKVEFLVSFYNNEISEKSEIFDDQFSVERPDGSNFTLKIRSTKLEDSAMYFCASTGQVLNTGELFFGEGSRLTVL.

The chain is built from TRBV29-1 and TRBJ2-5, with 8 positions matching TRBD2. Germline V gene data show CDR1 as SQVTM and CDR2 as ANQGSEA. The CDR3 sequence is 14 residues long. J was trimmed by 2 bases and V by 5 bases; bases with no gene match: 7. CDR3 amino acids: CSVSGTRGQETQYF. The DNA for the CDR3 is TGCAGCGTTTCCGGGACTAGGGGGCAAGAGACCCAGTACTTC. Based on the CDR3 plus reference TRBV29-1 and TRBJ2-5, the full variable domain is SAVISQKPSRDICQRGTSLTIQCQVDSQVTMMFWYRQQPGQSLTLIATANQGSEATYESGFVIDKFPISRPNLTFSTLTVSNMSPEDSSIYLCSVSGTRGQETQYFGPGTRLLVL.

This chain connects TRBV7-9 to TRBJ1-2; TRBD1 agrees at 10 bases. CDR1 SEHNR and CDR2 FQNEAQ come from the germline V gene (reference sequence). The V segment lost 4 bases and the J segment 2 bases; nucleotides outside the gene matches: 10. The CDR3 totals 17 residues. In DNA form, the CDR3 reads TGTGCCAGCAGCTCCCGGGACAGGGGAGTTGTAAACTATGGCTACACCTTC. Protein: CASSSRDRGVVNYGYTF.

The gene calls are TRBV5-6 and TRBJ2-1; 10 bases line up with TRBD2. CDR3 size: 16 residues. V trimming: 1 base; J trimming: 2 bases; junction bases outside the gene matches: 3. The germline V gene encodes CDR1 SGHDT and CDR2 YYEEEE. The CDR3 sequence is CASSLLAGVTYNEQFF. DNA for the CDR3: TGTGCCAGCAGCTTGCTAGCGGGAGTAACCTACAATGAGCAGTTCTTC.

The chain uses TRBV5-4 and TRBJ2-7; D call uncertain. Germline CDR1 is SGHNT and CDR2 is YYREEE (reference sequence). V was clipped by 1 base and J by 5 bases, with 10 bases between them. The CDR3 has 13 residues. DNA of the CDR3: TGTGCCAGCAGCTTGCTTACGGCGGACGAGCAGTACTTC. Protein product: CASSLLTADEQYF.

This clone was detected a few times. The chain joins TRBV5-1 to TRBJ2-3, with 11 bases identical to TRBD2. CDR3 length: 16 amino acids. Germline CDR1 and CDR2: SGHRS and YFSETQ. Trimming took 4 bases from V and 3 from J; bases not matched to a gene: 7. In DNA, the CDR3 is TGCGCCAGCAGCCCCCTAACTAGCGGGGGAACAGATACGCAGTATTTT. It codes for CASSPLTSGGTDTQYF.

This chain joins TRBV5-5 and TRBJ2-7; tentative D call: TRBD2 (5 bases). V gave up 3 bases and J gave up 3 bases, with 19 bases separating them. The germline V gene has CDR1 SGHKS and CDR2 YYEKEE (reference sequence). The CDR3 sequence is 16 residues long. As DNA, the CDR3 is TGTGCCAGCAGCTACGGAAGCGGACCTCGGCGCTACGAGCAGTACTTC. It specifies CASSYGSGPRRYEQYF. The variable domain in full, with the rest retrieved from reference TRBV5-5 and TRBJ2-7, is DAGVTQSPTHLIKTRGQQVTLRCSPISGHKSVSWYQQVLGQGPQFIFQYYEKEERGRGNFPDRFSARQFPNYSSELNVNALLLGDSALYLCASSYGSGPRRYEQYFGPGTRLTVT.

This clone has more than one count but fewer than ten. The chain combines TRBV6-5 with TRBJ1-2; the match to TRBD1 covers 7 bases. This CDR3 has 14 residues. V shed 6 bases, J shed 8 bases, and the junction held 12 bases outside the gene matches. Germline V gene data show CDR1 as MNHEY and CDR2 as SVGAGI. Here the CDR3 DNA reads TGTGCCAGCAGAGAAAAGGGGGCTCCGTACGGCTACACCTTC. It specifies CASREKGAPYGYTF.

The chain is built from TRBV30 and TRBJ1-2; 12 positions match TRBD1. The V and J ends lost 6 bases and 7 bases, in that order; junction bases with no gene match: 9. Germline CDR1 reads GTSNPN; CDR2 reads SVGIG (reference sequence). CDR3 length: 14 amino acids. The CDR3: CACPRDRGLSGYTF. The CDR3 region has the DNA TGTGCCTGTCCCCGGGACAGGGGGCTCTCTGGCTACACCTTC.

The count of this clone is one. This chain joins TRBV5-1 and TRBJ1-1; TRBD1 aligns across 8 bases. The J segment lost 1 base and the V segment lost 0 bases, leaving 2 bases of the junction unmatched. Germline CDR1 SGHRS, CDR2 YFSETQ. The CDR3 covers 15 residues. Here the CDR3 DNA reads TGCGCCAGCAGCTTGGGGGGGACAGGGAACACTGAAGCTTTCTTT. This sequence encodes CASSLGGTGNTEAFF.

This CDR3 is CASSSPTGVVGELFF. CDR3 coding DNA: TGTGCCAGCAGCTCCCCGACAGGGGTCGTCGGGGAGCTGTTTTTT. The rearrangement uses TRBV7-3 and TRBJ2-2; 8 nucleotides line up with TRBD1. This CDR3 is 15 amino acids long. J lost 7 bases, V lost 4 bases, and 8 bases had no gene match. Germline V gene lookup returns CDR1 SGHTA and CDR2 FQGTGA.

The chain joins TRBV9 to TRBJ2-1, with 9 bases aligning to TRBD1. Germline CDR1 and CDR2: SGDLS and YYNGEE. With 4 bases clipped from V and 8 bases from J, the junction kept 10 bases outside the gene matches. The CDR3 is 15 amino acids. The CDR3 region is CASSPGTGRIDEQFF. The CDR3 nucleotides read TGTGCCAGCAGCCCAGGGACAGGGAGGATCGATGAGCAGTTCTTC.

The genes are TRBV29-1 and TRBJ2-1; 13 bases are a match to TRBD2. V shed 4 bases, J shed 7 bases, and the junction held 7 bases outside the gene matches. This CDR3 spans 15 amino acids. Germline CDR1 SQVTM, CDR2 ANQGSEA. DNA of the CDR3: TGCAGCGTTGGCAGCGGACTAGCGGGGGTTAATGAGCAGTTCTTC. Encoded protein: CSVGSGLAGVNEQFF.

This sequence joins TRBV7-6 and TRBJ2-5; 9 positions match TRBD2. The J call may be wrong; the DNA end is better matched by TRBJ2-7. The CDR3 is 15 residues long. Germline loops: CDR1 SGHVS, CDR2 FNYEAQ. CDR3 coding DNA: TGTGCCAGCAGCCTGACGGCGGGGGGGCCCTACGAGCAGTACTTC. Its protein product is CASSLTAGGPYEQYF.

The rearrangement uses TRBV7-3 and TRBJ2-1; 8 positions agree with TRBD2. The V segment lost 5 bases and the J segment 8 bases; nucleotides outside the gene matches: 5. This CDR3 comprises 13 residues. CDR1 and CDR2 (germline): SGHTA, FQGTGA. CDR3 nucleotides: TGTGCCAGCAGCGCCAGCGGGGGCTATGAGCAGTTCTTC. Its protein is CASSASGGYEQFF.

CDR3 in DNA: TGTGCCCGAGATCCGGGACTAGCCCAAAATACTGATACGCAGTATTTT. Translating it yields CARDPGLAQNTDTQYF. The chain couples TRBV30 to TRBJ2-3; 9 nucleotides line up with TRBD2. The germline CDR1 and CDR2 sequences are GTSNPN and SVGIG (reference sequence). CDR3 length equals 16 residues. V lost 8 bases to trimming and J lost 6 bases; unmatched junction nucleotides: 18.

In its sample, this clone was seen a few times. The V gene is TRBV4-1, the J gene TRBJ2-7, with 7 positions matching TRBD2. Germline values: CDR1 MGHRA, CDR2 YSYEKL. The V and J ends lost 1 base and 6 bases, in that order; junction bases with no gene match: 9. The CDR3 contains 15 residues. The CDR3 DNA reads as TGCGCCAGCAGCCAAGTAGGGGAGGGCCGCGTCGAGCAGTACTTC. It is translated as CASSQVGEGRVEQYF.

This chain connects TRBV9 to TRBJ1-1; tentatively, D is TRBD1 (6 bases). In germline, CDR1 is SGDLS, CDR2 YYNGEE. The CDR3 is 16 amino acids. V was shortened by 0 bases and J by 4 bases, with 16 bases between the two germline ends. This CDR3 is CASSVEPGAHGTEAFF. The CDR3 DNA sequence: TGTGCCAGCAGCGTAGAGCCAGGGGCGCATGGCACTGAAGCTTTCTTT.

This clone was seen more than once but under ten times. The genes are TRBV7-6 and TRBJ2-1, with TRBD1 identical over 8 bases. The CDR3 extends over 18 amino acids. CDR1 and CDR2 (germline): SGHVS, FNYEAQ. After removal of 5 bases from V and 4 bases from J, the junction contained 16 bases not matched to a gene. The CDR3 DNA follows: TGTGCCAGCAGCCCGGGGACAGGAGAAGGGGTGTCGTACAATGAGCAGTTCTTC. Amino acid sequence: CASSPGTGEGVSYNEQFF.

The chain combines TRBV4-3 with TRBJ1-2; D may be TRBD1 (6 bases). Between the trimmed V and J ends, which lost 4 bases and 3 bases, there was a span of 15 bases. CDR3 length equals 15 residues. The germline gives CDR1 LGHNA, CDR2 YSLEER. The CDR3 nucleotides are TGCGCCAGCAGCCGACGTTTAGGGGGGGACTATGGCTACACCTTC. Encoded protein: CASSRRLGGDYGYTF.

The chain couples TRBV4-3 to TRBJ1-2; weak D call: TRBD1 (6 bases). Trimming took off 0 bases at V and 2 bases at J, with 13 bases between the two ends. The CDR3 runs to 16 residues. Per the germline V gene, CDR1 is LGHNA and CDR2 is YSLEER. The CDR3 sequence: CASSQDITGLNYGYTF. The CDR3 nucleotides read TGCGCCAGCAGCCAAGATATCACAGGGCTGAACTATGGCTACACCTTC.